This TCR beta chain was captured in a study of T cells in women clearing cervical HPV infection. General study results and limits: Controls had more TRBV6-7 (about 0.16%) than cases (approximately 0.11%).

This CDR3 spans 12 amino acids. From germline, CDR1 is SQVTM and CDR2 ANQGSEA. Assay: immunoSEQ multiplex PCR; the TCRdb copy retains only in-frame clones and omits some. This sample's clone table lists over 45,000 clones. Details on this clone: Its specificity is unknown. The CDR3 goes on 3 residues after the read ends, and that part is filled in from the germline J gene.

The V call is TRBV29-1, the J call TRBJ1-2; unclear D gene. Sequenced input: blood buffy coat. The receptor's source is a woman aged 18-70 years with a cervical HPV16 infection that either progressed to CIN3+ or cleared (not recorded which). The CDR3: CSVFGVNGGYTF. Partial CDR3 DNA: TGCAGCGTCTTCGGGGTAAATGGGGGC.